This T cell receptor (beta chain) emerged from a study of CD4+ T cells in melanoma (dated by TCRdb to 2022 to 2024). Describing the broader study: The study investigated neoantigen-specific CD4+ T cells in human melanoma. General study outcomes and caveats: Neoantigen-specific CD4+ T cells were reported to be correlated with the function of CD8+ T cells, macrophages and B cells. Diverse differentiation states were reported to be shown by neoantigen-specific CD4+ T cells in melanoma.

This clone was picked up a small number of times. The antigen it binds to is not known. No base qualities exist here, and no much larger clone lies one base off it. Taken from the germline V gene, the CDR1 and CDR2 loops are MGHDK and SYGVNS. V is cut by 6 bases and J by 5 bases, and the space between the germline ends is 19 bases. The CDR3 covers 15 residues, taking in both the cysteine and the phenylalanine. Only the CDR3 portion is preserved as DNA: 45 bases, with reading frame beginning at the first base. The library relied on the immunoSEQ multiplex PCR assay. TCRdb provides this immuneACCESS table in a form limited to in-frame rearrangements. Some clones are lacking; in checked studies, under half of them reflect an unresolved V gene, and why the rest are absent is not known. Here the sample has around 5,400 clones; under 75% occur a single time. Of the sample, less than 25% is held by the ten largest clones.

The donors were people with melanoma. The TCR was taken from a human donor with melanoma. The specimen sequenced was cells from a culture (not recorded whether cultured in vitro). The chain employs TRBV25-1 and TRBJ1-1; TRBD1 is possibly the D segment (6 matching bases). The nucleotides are TGTGCCAGCAGCGCCACCCCCAGGGGTAGAACTGAAGCTTTCTTT. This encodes CASSATPRGRTEAFF.